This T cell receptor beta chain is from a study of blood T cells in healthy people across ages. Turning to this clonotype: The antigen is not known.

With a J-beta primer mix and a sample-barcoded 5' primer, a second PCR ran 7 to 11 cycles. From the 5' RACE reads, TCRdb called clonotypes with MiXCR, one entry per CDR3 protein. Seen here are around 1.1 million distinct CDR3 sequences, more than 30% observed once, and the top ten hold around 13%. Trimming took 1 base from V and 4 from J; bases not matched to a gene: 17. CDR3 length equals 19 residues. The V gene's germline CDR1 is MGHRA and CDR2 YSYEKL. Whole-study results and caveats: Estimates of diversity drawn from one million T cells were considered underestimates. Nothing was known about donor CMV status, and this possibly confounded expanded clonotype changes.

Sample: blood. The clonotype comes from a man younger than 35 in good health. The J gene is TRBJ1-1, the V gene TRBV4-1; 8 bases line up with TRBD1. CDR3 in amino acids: CASSQVIRRQGTWFTEAFF. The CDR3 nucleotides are TGCGCCAGCAGCCAAGTTATCCGTCGACAGGGGACGTGGTTCACTGAAGCTTTCTTT.